This T cell receptor (beta chain) was found in a study of CD8+ T cells in alopecia areata. Germline V gives CDR1 MNHEY, CDR2 SMNVEV (reference sequence). Trimming removed 10 bases at V and 4 bases at J, with 17 bases between. The CDR3 spans 15 residues. Notes on the study in general: Sharing of TCRs across patients appeared less clear than in mice, possibly for HLA-related reasons. Significant decreases in scalp clonality and expanded CD8+ clones followed tofacitinib treatment. In blood and scalp, many expanded lesional clones persisted during tofacitinib.

Documented treatment: oral pan-JAK inhibitor, 5-10 mg twice daily. Peripheral blood and lesional scalp punch biopsies were taken from alopecia areata patients. RNA, once extracted, was reverse transcribed into cDNA for use as the sequencing template. Repertoires were generated with immunoSEQ multiplex PCR, while TCRdb's copy carries only in-frame clones and drops some. The table records about 250,000 clones, 60% of them present only once. Of note for this clone: The antigen is undetermined.

The source was CD4+ T cells sorted from blood, collected around week 53, from a patient treated with tofacitinib. This TCR derives from a human donor with alopecia areata. The rearrangement links TRBV27 to TRBJ2-6, with D possibly TRBD1 on 5 matching bases. The CDR3 bases are TGTGCCACCCAGGGTGTCAAGGCCGGGGCCAACGTCCTGACTTTC. Translated: CATQGVKAGANVLTF. Full variable domain (rest looked up from reference TRBV27 and TRBJ2-6): EAQVTQNPRYLITVTGKKLTVTCSQNMNHEYMSWYRQDPGLGLRQIYYSMNVEVTDKGDVPEGYKVSRKEKRNFPLILESPSPNQTSLYFCATQGVKAGANVLTFGAGSRLTVL.